This is a list of T cell receptor beta chains from one sample in a study of T cells after yellow fever vaccination. In TCRdb, the 5' RACE reads were re-called with MiXCR into one record per CDR3 protein. The sample lists about 220,000 distinct CDR3 sequences; 3.2% were seen once. Sequencing used CD4+ T cells sorted from PBMCs, obtained 10 days after the yellow fever booster vaccination. The source of these receptors is a man aged 18 to 29 who received the YFV17D yellow fever vaccine. The CDR3 runs from the conserved cysteine through the conserved F or W. The D gene is left open where the match is weak. Some rows have no size entry. The others give once, few or many, or a class for an expanded clone.

14,TRBV11-1,few,NA,TRBJ2-1,TGTGCCAGCAGCTTAACGCAGGGCTACAATGAGCAGTTCTTC,CASSLTQGYNEQFF
13,TRBV20-1,many,NA,TRBJ2-4,TGCAGTGCTGGACATGGGGCGCCAAACATTCAGTACTTC,CSAGHGAPNIQYF
14,TRBV20-1,few,NA,TRBJ2-7,TGCAGTGCTAGTGCGTACTCCGGCCTCTACGAGCAGTACTTC,CSASAYSGLYEQYF
11,TRBV12-3/TRBV12-4,NA,NA,TRBJ1-5,TGTGCCAGCACCCAAGGGGGATTCGAGCATTTT,CASTQGGFEHF
16,TRBV4-3,NA,NA,TRBJ2-2,TGCGCCAGCAGCCTTGGAGGGACAGCGAGCACCGGGGAGCTGTTTTTT,CASSLGGTASTGELFF
15,TRBV5-1,few,NA,TRBJ2-5,TGCGCCAGCAGCTTGGGTCCGGGGGTCGAAGAGACCCAGTACTTC,CASSLGPGVEETQYF
15,TRBV5-1,many,NA,TRBJ1-2,TGCGCCAGCACCAAAAACTGGGCAGATAACTATGGCTACACCTTC,CASTKNWADNYGYTF
13,TRBV6-2/TRBV6-3,few,NA,TRBJ2-7,TGTGCCAGCAGGACGGGCACAACCTACGAGCAGTACTTC,CASRTGTTYEQYF
16,TRBV19,few,TRBD2,TRBJ2-7,TGTGCCAGTAGCTTCTTAGCGGGGAGGAGCTCCTACGAGCAGTACTTC,CASSFLAGRSSYEQYF
14,TRBV10-2,many,TRBD2,TRBJ2-3,TGCGCCAGCATCCCGGGGGGGGGCACAGATACGCAGTATTTT,CASIPGGGTDTQYF
14,TRBV20-1,many,NA,TRBJ2-5,TGCAGTGCTAGAGTGTCAGGGCTACAAGAGACCCAGTACTTC,CSARVSGLQETQYF
15,TRBV15,few,NA,TRBJ1-2,TGTGCCACCAGCCAGGGACGAGGGGGAGACTATGGCTACACCTTC,CATSQGRGGDYGYTF
13,TRBV12-3/TRBV12-4,many,NA,TRBJ2-5,TGTGCCAGCACCTGGGGCTGGGGAGAGACCCAGTACTTC,CASTWGWGETQYF
14,TRBV2,few,NA,TRBJ2-7,TGTGCCAGCAGTGTGGCGACTAGATCGGGCGAGCAGTACTTC,CASSVATRSGEQYF
15,TRBV5-6,many,TRBD1,TRBJ2-1,TGTGCCAGCAGGGCCGCGGGACAGGGGTACAATGAGCAGTTCTTC,CASRAAGQGYNEQFF
16,TRBV6-5,many,NA,TRBJ2-4,TGTGCCAGCAGTTACTCTGGGGTCGGGACCAAAAACATTCAGTACTTC,CASSYSGVGTKNIQYF
15,TRBV24-1,NA,NA,TRBJ2-4,TGTGCCACCAGTGAATCAGGGTTAGCCAAAAACATTCAGTACTTC,CATSESGLAKNIQYF
13,TRBV9,few,TRBD2,TRBJ2-1,TGTGCCAGCAGCGTAGAGGCGGGGGGGGTCCTGTTCTTC,CASSVEAGGVLFF
16,TRBV5-1,many,NA,TRBJ2-6,TGCGCCAGCAGCACAACTCCCTACTCTGGGGCCAACGTCCTGACTTTC,CASSTTPYSGANVLTF
15,TRBV7-2,many,NA,TRBJ2-3,TGTGCCAGCAGTTTAGCACAGGGAAGCACAGATACGCAGTATTTT,CASSLAQGSTDTQYF
13,TRBV6-2/TRBV6-3,NA,NA,TRBJ1-1,TGTGCCAGCAGTGACCCCGACAAGGAGGAAGCTTTCTTT,CASSDPDKEEAFF
15,TRBV11-2,NA,NA,TRBJ1-5,TGTGCCAGCAGCGAAACTATGGGGGTAAATGGGCCCCAGCATTTT,CASSETMGVNGPQHF
15,TRBV12-3/TRBV12-4,many,NA,TRBJ2-7,TGTGCCAGCAGTTTTTACAGGGTGGGCTTGGAAGAGCAGTACTTC,CASSFYRVGLEEQYF
15,TRBV30,many,TRBD2,TRBJ2-1,TGTGCCTGGATATCCCCTGGGGGGGGATACAATGAGCAGTTCTTC,CAWISPGGGYNEQFF
16,TRBV5-4,few,NA,TRBJ2-6,TGTGCCAGCAGCTTGGGGTTGGATTCTGGGGCCAACGTCCTGACTTTC,CASSLGLDSGANVLTF
15,TRBV11-2,few,NA,TRBJ1-6,TGTGCCAGCAGCTTACGGCAGGCTTATAATTCACCCCTCCACTTT,CASSLRQAYNSPLHF
13,TRBV11-2,many,NA,TRBJ1-5,TGTGCCAGCAGCTTAGAGGGGGGACAGCCCCAGCATTTT,CASSLEGGQPQHF
16,TRBV19,many,NA,TRBJ2-3,TGTGCCAGTAGTGGACGGGACAAGGGGAGGACAGATACGCAGTATTTT,CASSGRDKGRTDTQYF
13,TRBV29-1,NA,NA,TRBJ2-5,TGCAGCGTTGCGGGGCCAACCCTAGAGACCCAGTACTTC,CSVAGPTLETQYF
15,TRBV30,NA,NA,TRBJ2-3,TGTGCCTGGAGGACCACTATGCCCCGCACAGATACGCAGTATTTT,CAWRTTMPRTDTQYF
14,TRBV7-8,many,TRBD1,TRBJ2-7,TGTGCCAGCAGCCCGAGGGGACAGACCTACGAGCAGTACTTC,CASSPRGQTYEQYF
15,TRBV6-5,few,NA,TRBJ2-5,TGTGCCAGCAGTTACCAACTAGTAGGCTTCGAGACCCAGTACTTC,CASSYQLVGFETQYF
15,TRBV7-2,few,TRBD2,TRBJ2-7,TGTGCCAGCAGCTTAGAGGGCGGGGGGGTCTACGAGCAGTACTTC,CASSLEGGGVYEQYF
16,TRBV7-2,many,NA,TRBJ1-3,TGTGCCAGCAGCCAAAGCACCGCAGGGTCTGGAAACACCATATATTTT,CASSQSTAGSGNTIYF
13,TRBV12-3/TRBV12-4,many,TRBD2,TRBJ2-3,TGTGCCAGCAGGGAGACGGGGGAGGGCTCGCAGTATTTT,CASRETGEGSQYF
13,TRBV28,many,NA,TRBJ1-3,TGTGCCAGCCGGTTTGGGACTGGAAACACCATATATTTT,CASRFGTGNTIYF
14,TRBV6-5,NA,NA,TRBJ2-7,TGTGCCAGCAGTTACGAGGAACACCTCTACGAGCAGTACTTC,CASSYEEHLYEQYF
17,TRBV5-1,many,NA,TRBJ2-3,TGCGCCAGCAGCTTGGAAGGTGGCGGACCGAGGAAAGATACGCAGTATTTT,CASSLEGGGPRKDTQYF
15,TRBV4-2,NA,TRBD1,TRBJ1-1,TGTGCCAGCAGCCAAGGGGTCACAGGGGGCTCTGAAGCTTTCTTT,CASSQGVTGGSEAFF
16,TRBV5-1,many,TRBD2,TRBJ2-1,TGCGCCAGCAGGCCAAGCGGGGGGAGCTCCTACAATGAGCAGTTCTTC,CASRPSGGSSYNEQFF
14,TRBV7-8,many,NA,TRBJ1-1,TGTGCCAGCAGCTTAGCCGGCGGATACACTGAAGCTTTCTTT,CASSLAGGYTEAFF
15,TRBV6-6,NA,TRBD2,TRBJ2-5,TGTGCCACCGATTCGATCCCGGGACTAGCGGAGACCCAGTACTTC,CATDSIPGLAETQYF
14,TRBV7-2,NA,TRBD2,TRBJ2-3,TGTGCCAGCAGCTCCCGGACTAGCGGGGCCCGGCAGTATTTT,CASSSRTSGARQYF
17,TRBV7-9,many,TRBD2,TRBJ2-5,TGTGCCAGCAGCTTAATGAGCGGGGGGCTTATCCAAGAGACCCAGTACTTC,CASSLMSGGLIQETQYF
15,TRBV29-1,many,NA,TRBJ2-3,TGCAGCGTTGAAGTATCCGGGGGGACAGGAGATACGCAGTATTTT,CSVEVSGGTGDTQYF
14,TRBV6-5,many,NA,TRBJ1-4,TGTGCCACCTCTTCCACCCTCCGGCCGGAAAAACTGTTTTTT,CATSSTLRPEKLFF
15,TRBV18,few,TRBD1,TRBJ2-1,TGTGCCAGCTCACCAGGACAGGGAGTGGTCAATGAGCAGTTCTTC,CASSPGQGVVNEQFF
14,TRBV20-1,NA,TRBD1,TRBJ1-2,TGCAGTGCCCTGGGACAGGGGACGAACTATGGCTACACCTTC,CSALGQGTNYGYTF
14,TRBV20-1,many,NA,TRBJ1-5,TGCAGTGCTAGAGATTTTAGGGGCAATCAGCCCCAGCATTTT,CSARDFRGNQPQHF
14,TRBV12-3/TRBV12-4,few,NA,TRBJ1-6,TGTGCCAGCAGTTTACTCCGGGAGAATTCACCCCTCCACTTT,CASSLLRENSPLHF
16,TRBV5-1,many,TRBD2,TRBJ2-7,TGCGCCAGCAGCTCAACCGGGACTAAAAGCTCCTACGAGCAGTACTTC,CASSSTGTKSSYEQYF